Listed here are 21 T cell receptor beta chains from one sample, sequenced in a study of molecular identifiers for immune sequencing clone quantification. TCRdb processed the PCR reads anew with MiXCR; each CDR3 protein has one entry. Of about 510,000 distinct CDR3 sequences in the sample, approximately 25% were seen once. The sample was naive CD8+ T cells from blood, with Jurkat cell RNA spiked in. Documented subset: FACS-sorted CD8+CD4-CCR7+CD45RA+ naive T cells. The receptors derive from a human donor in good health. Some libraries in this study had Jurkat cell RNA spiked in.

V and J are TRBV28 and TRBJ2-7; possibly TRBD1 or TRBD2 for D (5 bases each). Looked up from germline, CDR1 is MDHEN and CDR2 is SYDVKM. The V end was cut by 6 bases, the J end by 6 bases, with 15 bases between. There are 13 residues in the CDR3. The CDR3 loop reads CASSSGAPIEQYF. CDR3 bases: TGTGCCAGCAGCTCCGGGGCCCCGATCGAGCAGTACTTC.

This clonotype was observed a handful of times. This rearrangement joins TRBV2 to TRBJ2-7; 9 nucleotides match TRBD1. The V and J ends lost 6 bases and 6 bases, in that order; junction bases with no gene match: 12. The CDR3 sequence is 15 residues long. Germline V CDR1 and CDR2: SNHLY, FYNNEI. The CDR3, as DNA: TGTGCCAGCAGGCCGTCCGGGACAGGGTTCGGCGAGCAGTACTTC. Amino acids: CASRPSGTGFGEQYF.

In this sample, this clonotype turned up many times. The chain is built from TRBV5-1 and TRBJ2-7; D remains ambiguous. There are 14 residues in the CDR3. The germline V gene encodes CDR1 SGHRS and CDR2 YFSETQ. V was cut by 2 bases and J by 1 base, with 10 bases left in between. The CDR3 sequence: CASSLRTESYEQYF. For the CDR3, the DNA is TGCGCCAGCAGCTTACGGACGGAGTCCTACGAGCAGTACTTC.

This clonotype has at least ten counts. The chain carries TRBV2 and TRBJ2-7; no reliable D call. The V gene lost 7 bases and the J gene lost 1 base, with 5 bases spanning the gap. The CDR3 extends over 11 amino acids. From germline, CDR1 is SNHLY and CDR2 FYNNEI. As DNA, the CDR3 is TGTGCCAGCACCACGTCCTACGAGCAGTACTTC. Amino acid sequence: CASTTSYEQYF.

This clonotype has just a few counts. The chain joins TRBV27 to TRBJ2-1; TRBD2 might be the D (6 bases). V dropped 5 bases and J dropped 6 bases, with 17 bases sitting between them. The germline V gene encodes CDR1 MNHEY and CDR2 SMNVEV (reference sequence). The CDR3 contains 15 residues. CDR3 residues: CASSPAGPSRNEQFF. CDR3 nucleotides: TGTGCCAGCAGTCCAGCGGGCCCATCGCGCAATGAGCAGTTCTTC.

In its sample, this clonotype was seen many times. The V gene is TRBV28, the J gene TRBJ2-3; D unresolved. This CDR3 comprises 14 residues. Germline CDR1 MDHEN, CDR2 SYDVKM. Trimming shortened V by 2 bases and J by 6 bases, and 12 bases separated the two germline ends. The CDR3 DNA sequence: TGTGCCAGCAGTTTAACTTCCGGTCACGATACGCAGTATTTT. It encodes CASSLTSGHDTQYF.

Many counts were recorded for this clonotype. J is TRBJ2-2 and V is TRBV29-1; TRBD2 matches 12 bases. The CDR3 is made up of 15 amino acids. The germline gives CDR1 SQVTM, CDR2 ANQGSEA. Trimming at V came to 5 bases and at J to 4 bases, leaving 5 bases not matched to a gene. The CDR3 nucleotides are TGCAGCGTTTCTCTAGCGGGAGGGGGCACCGGGGAGCTGTTTTTT. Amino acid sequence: CSVSLAGGGTGELFF.

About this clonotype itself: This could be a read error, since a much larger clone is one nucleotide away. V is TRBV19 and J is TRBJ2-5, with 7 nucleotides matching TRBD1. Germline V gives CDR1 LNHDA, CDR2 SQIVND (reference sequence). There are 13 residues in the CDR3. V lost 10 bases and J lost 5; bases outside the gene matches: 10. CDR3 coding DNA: TGTGCCACCGCGGACAGGACCCCGGAGACCCAGTACTTC. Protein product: CATADRTPETQYF.

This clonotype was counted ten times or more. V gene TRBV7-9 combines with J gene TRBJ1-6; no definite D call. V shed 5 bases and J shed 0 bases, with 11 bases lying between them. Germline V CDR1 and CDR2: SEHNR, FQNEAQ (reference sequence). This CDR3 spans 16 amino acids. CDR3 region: CASSTSPSSYNSPLHF. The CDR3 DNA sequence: TGTGCCAGCAGCACCTCCCCTAGCTCCTATAATTCACCCCTCCACTTT.

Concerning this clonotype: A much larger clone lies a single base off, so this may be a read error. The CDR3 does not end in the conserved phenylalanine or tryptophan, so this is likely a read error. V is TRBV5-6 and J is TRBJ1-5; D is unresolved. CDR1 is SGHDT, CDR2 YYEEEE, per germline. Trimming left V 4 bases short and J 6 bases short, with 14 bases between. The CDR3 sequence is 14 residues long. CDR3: CASSLMEAGQPQHS. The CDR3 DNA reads TGTGCCAGCAGCCTCATGGAGGCTGGTCAGCCCCAGCATTCT.

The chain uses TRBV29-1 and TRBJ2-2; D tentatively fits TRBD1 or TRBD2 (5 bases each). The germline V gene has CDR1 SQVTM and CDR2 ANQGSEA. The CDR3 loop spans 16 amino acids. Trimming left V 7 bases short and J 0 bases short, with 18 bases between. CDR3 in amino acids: CSASDYGDPNTGELFF. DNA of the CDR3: TGCAGCGCAAGCGACTACGGGGACCCGAACACCGGGGAGCTGTTTTTT.

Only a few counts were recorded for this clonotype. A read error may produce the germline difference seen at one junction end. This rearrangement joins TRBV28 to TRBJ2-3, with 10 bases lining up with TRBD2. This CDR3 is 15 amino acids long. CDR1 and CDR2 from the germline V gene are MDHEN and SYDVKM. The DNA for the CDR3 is TGTGCCAGCAGTTTGCTAGCGGGGGAGATAGATACGCGGTATTTT. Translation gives CASSLLAGEIDTRYF.

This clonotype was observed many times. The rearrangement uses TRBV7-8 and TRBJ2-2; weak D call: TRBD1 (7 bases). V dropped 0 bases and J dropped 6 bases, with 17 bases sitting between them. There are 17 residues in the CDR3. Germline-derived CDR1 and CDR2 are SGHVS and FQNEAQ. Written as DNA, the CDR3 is TGTGCCAGCAGCTTAGCGCGCCAGGGGGGTCATGCCGGGGAGCTGTTTTTT. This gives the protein CASSLARQGGHAGELFF.

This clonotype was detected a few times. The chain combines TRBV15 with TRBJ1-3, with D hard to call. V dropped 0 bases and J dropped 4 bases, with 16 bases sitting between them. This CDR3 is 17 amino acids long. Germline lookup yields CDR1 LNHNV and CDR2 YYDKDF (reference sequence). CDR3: CATSRDWDPSGGNTIYF. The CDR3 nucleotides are TGTGCCACCAGCAGAGATTGGGATCCATCGGGAGGAAACACCATATATTTT.

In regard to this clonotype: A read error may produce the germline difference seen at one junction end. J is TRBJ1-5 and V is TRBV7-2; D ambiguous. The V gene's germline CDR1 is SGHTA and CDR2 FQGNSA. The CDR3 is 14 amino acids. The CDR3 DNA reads TGTGCCAGCAGCTTAGCTCCGGGGAATCCGCCCCAGCATTTT. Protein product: CASSLAPGNPPQHF.

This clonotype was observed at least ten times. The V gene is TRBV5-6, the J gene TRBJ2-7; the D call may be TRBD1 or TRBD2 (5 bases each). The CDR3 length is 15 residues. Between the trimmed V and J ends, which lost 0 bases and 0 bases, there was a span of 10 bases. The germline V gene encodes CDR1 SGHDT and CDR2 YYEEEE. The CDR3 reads CASSLGDPTSYEQYF. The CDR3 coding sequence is TGTGCCAGCAGCTTGGGGGACCCGACCTCCTACGAGCAGTACTTC.

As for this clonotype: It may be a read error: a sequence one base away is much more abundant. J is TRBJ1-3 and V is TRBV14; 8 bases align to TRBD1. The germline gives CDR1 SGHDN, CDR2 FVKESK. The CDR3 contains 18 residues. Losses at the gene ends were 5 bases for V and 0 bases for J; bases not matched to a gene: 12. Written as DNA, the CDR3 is TGTGCCAGCAGCTCACGATCAGGGGGCTTGGACTCTGGAAACACCATATATTTT. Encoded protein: CASSSRSGGLDSGNTIYF.

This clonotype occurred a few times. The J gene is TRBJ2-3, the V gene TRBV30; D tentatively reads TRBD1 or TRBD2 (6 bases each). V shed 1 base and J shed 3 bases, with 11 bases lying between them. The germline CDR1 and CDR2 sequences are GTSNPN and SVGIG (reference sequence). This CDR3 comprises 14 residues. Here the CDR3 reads CAWSAGAGTDTQYF. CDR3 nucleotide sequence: TGTGCCTGGAGTGCGGGGGCCGGGACAGATACGCAGTATTTT.

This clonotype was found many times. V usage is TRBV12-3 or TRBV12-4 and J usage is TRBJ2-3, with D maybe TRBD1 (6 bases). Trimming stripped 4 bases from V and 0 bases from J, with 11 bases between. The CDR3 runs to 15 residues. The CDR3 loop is CASSYGQTSTDTQYF. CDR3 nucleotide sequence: TGTGCCAGCAGTTATGGACAGACTAGCACAGATACGCAGTATTTT.

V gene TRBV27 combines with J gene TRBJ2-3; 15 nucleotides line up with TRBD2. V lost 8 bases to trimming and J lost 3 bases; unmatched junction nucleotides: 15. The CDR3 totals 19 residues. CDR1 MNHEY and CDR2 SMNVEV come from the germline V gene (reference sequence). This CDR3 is CASGPLGLAGGSETDTQYF. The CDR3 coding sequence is TGTGCCAGCGGTCCGCTGGGACTAGCGGGGGGTTCTGAGACAGATACGCAGTATTTT.

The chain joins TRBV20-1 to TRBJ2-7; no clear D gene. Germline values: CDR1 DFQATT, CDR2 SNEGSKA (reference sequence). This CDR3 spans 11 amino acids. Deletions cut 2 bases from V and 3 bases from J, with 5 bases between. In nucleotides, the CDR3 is TGCAGTGCTAGAATGTGCTACGAGCAGTACTTC. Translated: CSARMCYEQYF.